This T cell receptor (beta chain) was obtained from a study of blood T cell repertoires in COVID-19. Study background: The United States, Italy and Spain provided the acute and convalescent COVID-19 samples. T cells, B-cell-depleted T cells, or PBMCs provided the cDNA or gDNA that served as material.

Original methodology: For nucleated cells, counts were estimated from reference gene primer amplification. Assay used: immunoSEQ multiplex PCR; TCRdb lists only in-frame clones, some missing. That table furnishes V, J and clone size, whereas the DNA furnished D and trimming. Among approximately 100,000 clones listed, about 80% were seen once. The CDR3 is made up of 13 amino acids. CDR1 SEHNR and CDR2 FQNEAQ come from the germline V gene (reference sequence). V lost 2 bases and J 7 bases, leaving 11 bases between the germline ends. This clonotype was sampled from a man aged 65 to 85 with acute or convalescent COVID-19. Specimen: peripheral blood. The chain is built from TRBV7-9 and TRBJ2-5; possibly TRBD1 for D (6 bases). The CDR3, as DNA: TGTGCCAGCAGCTTATGGGGGCCTGGGACCCAGTACTTC. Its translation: CASSLWGPGTQYF.